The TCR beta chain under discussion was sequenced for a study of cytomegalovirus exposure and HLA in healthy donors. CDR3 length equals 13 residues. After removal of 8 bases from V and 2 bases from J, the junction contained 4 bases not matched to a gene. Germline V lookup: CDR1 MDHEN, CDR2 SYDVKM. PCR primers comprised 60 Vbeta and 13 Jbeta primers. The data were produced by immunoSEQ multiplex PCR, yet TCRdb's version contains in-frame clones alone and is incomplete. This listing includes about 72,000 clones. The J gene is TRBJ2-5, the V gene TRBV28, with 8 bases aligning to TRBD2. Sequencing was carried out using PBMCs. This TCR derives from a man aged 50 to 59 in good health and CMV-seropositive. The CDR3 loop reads CASYRGGQETQYF. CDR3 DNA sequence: TGTGCCAGCTACCGGGGGGGTCAAGAGACCCAGTACTTC.